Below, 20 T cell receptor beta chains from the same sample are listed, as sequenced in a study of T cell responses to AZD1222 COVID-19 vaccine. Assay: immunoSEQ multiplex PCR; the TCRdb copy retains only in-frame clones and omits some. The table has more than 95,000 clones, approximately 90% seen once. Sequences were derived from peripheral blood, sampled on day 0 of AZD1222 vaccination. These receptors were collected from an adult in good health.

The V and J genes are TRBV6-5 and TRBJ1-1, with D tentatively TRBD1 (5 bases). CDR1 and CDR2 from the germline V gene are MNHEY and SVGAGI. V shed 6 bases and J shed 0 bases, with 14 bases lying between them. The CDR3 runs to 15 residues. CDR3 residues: CASSLPGLMNTEAFF. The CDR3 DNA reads TGTGCCAGCAGCTTACCGGGACTGATGAACACTGAAGCTTTCTTT.

The CDR3 DNA is TGTGCCACCGATGATGAGACAGGGGGACTCTACGAGCAGTACTTC. It specifies CATDDETGGLYEQYF. V and J are TRBV5-5 and TRBJ2-7; 9 bases fit TRBD1. Germline loops: CDR1 SGHKS, CDR2 YYEKEE (reference sequence). The CDR3 length is 15 residues. The V and J ends lost 9 bases and 3 bases, in that order; junction bases with no gene match: 13.

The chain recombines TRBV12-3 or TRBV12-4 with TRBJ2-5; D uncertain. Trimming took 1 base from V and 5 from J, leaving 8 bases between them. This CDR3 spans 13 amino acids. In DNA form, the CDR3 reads TGTGCCAGCAGTTTAGAGGGTTCCGAGACCCAGTACTTC. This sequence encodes CASSLEGSETQYF.

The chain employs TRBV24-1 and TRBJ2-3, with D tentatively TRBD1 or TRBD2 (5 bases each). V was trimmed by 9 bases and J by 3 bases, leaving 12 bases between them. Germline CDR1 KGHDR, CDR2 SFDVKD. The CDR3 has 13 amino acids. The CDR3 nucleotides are TGTGCCACCGGGGGTGTTGGTACAGATACGCAGTATTTT. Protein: CATGGVGTDTQYF.

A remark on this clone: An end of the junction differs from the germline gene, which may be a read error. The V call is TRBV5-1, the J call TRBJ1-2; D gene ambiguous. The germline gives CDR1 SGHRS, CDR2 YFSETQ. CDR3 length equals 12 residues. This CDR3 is CASSYHNDGYTF. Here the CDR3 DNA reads TGCGCCAGCAGCTACCATAACGATGGCTACACCTTC.

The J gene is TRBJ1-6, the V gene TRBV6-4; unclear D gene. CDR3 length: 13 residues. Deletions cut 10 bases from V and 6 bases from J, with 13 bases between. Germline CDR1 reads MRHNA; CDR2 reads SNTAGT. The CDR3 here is CATLDSSNSPLHF. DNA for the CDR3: TGTGCCACCCTGGACTCCAGTAATTCACCCCTCCACTTT.

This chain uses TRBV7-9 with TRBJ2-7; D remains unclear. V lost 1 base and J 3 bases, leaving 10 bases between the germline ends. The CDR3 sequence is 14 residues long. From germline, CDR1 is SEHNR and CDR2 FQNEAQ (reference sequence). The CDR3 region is CASSLDSELYEQYF. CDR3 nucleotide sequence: TGTGCCAGCAGCTTAGACAGTGAACTCTACGAGCAGTACTTC.

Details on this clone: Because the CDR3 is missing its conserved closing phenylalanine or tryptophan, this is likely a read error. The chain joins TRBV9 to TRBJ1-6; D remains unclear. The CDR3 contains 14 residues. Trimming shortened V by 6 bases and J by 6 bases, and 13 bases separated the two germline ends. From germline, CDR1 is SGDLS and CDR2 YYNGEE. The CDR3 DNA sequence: TGTGCCAGCAACGATACGGAATCTAATTCACCCCTCCACCTT. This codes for CASNDTESNSPLHL.

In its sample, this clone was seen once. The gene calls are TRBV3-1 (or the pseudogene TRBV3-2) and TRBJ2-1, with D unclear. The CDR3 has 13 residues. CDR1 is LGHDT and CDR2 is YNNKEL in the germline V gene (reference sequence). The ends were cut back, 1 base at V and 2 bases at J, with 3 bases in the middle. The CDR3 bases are TGTGCCAGCAGCCAAGGAACCTACAATGAGCAGTTCTTC. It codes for CASSQGTYNEQFF.

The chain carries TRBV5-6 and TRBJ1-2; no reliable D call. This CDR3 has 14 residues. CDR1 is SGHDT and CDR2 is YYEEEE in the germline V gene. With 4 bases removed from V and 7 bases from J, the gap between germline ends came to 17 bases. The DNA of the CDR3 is TGTGCCAGCAGCCTAGGACGGAGCTTGCGTGGCTACACCTTC. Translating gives CASSLGRSLRGYTF. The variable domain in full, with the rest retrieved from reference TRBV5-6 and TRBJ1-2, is DAGVTQSPTHLIKTRGQQVTLRCSPKSGHDTVSWYQQALGQGPQFIFQYYEEEERQRGNFPDRFSGHQFPNYSSELNVNALLLGDSALYLCASSLGRSLRGYTFGSGTRLTVV.

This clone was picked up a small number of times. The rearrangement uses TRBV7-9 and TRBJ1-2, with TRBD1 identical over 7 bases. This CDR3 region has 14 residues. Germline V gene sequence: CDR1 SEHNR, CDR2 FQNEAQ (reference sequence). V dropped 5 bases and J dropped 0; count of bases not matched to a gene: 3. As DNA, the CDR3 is TGTGCCAGCAGCCGGGGACAGACTAACTATGGCTACACCTTC. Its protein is CASSRGQTNYGYTF.

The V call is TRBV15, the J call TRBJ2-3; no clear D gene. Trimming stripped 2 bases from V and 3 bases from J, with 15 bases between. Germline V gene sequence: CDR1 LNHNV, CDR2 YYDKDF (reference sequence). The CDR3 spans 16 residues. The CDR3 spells CATSRPTLPRTDTQYF. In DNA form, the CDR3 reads TGTGCCACCAGCAGACCAACCCTCCCTAGGACAGATACGCAGTATTTT.

CDR3 DNA sequence: TGTGCCAGCAGCTTAGCGGGGGACAGCGCTGGGGCCAACGTCCTGACTTTC. Translation: CASSLAGDSAGANVLTF. The chain has TRBV7-9 and TRBJ2-6, with 7 bases identical to TRBD1. There are 17 residues in the CDR3. V shed 0 bases, J shed 2 bases, and the junction held 4 bases outside the gene matches. The germline gives CDR1 SEHNR, CDR2 FQNEAQ (reference sequence). The variable domain in full, completed from reference TRBV7-9 and TRBJ2-6, reads DTGVSQNPRHKITKRGQNVTFRCDPISEHNRLYWYRQTLGQGPEFLTYFQNEAQLEKSRLLSDRFSAERPKGSFSTLEIQRTEQGDSAMYLCASSLAGDSAGANVLTFGAGSRLTVL.

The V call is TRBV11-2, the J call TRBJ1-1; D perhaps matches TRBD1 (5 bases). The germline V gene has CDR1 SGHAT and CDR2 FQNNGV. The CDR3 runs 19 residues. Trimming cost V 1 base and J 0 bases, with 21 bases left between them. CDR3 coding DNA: TGTGCCAGCAGCTTAGGCTCCCTTTTAGGCAGGGATATGAACACTGAAGCTTTCTTT. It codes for CASSLGSLLGRDMNTEAFF.

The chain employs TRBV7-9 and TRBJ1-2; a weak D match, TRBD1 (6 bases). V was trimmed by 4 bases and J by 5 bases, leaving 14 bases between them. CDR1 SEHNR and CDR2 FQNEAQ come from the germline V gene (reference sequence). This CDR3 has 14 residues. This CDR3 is CASSSPGGGYGYTF. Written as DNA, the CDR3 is TGTGCCAGCAGCTCCCCCGGAGGGGGATATGGCTACACCTTC.

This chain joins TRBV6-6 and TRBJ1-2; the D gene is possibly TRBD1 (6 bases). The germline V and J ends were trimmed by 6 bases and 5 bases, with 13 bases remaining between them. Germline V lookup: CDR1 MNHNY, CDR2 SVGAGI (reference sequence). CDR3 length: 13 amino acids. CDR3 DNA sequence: TGTGCCAGCAGATCCAACCAGGGGTATGGCTACACCTTC. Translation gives CASRSNQGYGYTF.

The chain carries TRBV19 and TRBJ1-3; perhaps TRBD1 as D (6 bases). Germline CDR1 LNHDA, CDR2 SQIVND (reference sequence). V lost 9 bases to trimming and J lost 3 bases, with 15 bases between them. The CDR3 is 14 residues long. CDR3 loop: CASSAEGGGNTIYF. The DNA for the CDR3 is TGTGCCAGCTCCGCCGAAGGGGGTGGAAACACCATATATTTT.

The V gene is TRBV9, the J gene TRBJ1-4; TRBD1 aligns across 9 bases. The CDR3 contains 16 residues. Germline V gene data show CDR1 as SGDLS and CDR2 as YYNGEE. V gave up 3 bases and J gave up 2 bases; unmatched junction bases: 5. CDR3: CASSGGTGRTNEKLFF. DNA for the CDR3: TGTGCCAGCAGCGGGGGGACAGGGAGGACTAATGAAAAACTGTTTTTT.

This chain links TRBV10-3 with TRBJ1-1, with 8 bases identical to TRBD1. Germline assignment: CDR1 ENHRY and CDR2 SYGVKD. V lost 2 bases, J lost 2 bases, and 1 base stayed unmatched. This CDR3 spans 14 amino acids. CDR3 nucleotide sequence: TGTGCCATCAGTGAGGGACAGGGAAACACTGAAGCTTTCTTT. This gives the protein CAISEGQGNTEAFF.

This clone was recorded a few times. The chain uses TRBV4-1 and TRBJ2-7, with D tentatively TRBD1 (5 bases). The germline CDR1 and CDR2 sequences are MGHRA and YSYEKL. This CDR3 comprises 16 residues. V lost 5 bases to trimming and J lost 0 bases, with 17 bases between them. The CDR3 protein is CASSYSSQGSSYEQYF. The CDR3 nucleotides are TGCGCCAGCAGCTATAGCAGCCAGGGCAGCTCCTACGAGCAGTACTTC.